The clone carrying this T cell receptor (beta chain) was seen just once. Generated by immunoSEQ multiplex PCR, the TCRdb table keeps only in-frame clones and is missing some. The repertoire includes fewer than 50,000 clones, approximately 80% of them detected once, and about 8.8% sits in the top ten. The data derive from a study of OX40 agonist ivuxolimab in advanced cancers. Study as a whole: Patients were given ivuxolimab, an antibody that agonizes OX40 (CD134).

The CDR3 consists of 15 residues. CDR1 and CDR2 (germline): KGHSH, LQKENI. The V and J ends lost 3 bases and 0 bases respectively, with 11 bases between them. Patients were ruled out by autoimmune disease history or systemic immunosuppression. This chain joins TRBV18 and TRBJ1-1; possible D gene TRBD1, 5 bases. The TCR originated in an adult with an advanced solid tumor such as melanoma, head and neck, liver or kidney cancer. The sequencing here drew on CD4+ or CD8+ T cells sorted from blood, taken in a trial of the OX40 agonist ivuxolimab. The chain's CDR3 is CASSPDTSLNTEAFF. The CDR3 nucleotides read TGTGCCAGCTCACCGGACACATCTTTGAACACTGAAGCTTTCTTT.